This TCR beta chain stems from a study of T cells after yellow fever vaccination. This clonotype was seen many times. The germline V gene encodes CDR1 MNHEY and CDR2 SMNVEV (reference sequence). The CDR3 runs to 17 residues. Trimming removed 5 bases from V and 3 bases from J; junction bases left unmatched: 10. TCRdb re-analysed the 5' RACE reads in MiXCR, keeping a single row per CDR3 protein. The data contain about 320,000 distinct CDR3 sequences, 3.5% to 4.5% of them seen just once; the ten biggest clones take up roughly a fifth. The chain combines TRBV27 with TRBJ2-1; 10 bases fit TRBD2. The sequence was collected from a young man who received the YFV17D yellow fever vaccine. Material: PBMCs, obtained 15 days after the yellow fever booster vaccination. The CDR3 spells CASSKEPGLAHYNEQFF. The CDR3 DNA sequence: TGTGCCAGCAGTAAAGAACCGGGACTAGCGCACTACAATGAGCAGTTCTTC.